The 5 T cell receptor beta chains below come from one sample, sequenced in a study of glioma-infiltrating T cells. Amplification of TCR alpha and beta CDR3 regions from RNA used iRepertoire nested multiplex PCR. TCRdb reanalysed the multiplex PCR reads using MiXCR and keeps one entry per CDR3 protein. Of roughly 350,000 distinct CDR3 sequences in the sample, 35% to 45% are singletons; the top ten hold around 11%. The sequenced sample consisted of glioma tissue, nonneoplastic brain tissue, or PBMCs (not recorded which). The origin of the receptors is a human donor with low-grade glioma or glioblastoma, undergoing nonglioma brain surgery, or in good health (not recorded which).

This clonotype was observed many times. The chain couples TRBV6-1 to TRBJ1-5; D may be TRBD1 (5 bases). Germline CDR1 and CDR2: MNHNS and SASEGT. This CDR3 is 15 amino acids long. V shed 7 bases and J shed 0 bases, with 13 bases lying between them. The CDR3 loop reads CASKGLTLSNQPQHF. The DNA of the CDR3 is TGTGCCAGCAAGGGACTGACCCTTAGCAATCAGCCCCAGCATTTT.

This clonotype was recorded many times. The chain uses TRBV20-1 and TRBJ1-1; D remains unclear. V was clipped by 4 bases and J by 5 bases, with 14 bases between them. The CDR3 has 13 amino acids. Germline V gives CDR1 DFQATT, CDR2 SNEGSKA (reference sequence). The CDR3 region has the DNA TGCAGTGCTACCAACCCGGGGTGGACTGAAGCTTTCTTT. Its translation: CSATNPGWTEAFF.

This clonotype showed up just a few times. The V call is TRBV6-2 or TRBV6-3, the J call TRBJ2-2; 7 bases are shared with TRBD1. The V and J ends lost 6 bases and 0 bases, in that order; junction bases with no gene match: 10. Germline CDR1 and CDR2: MNHEY and SVGEGT. The CDR3 totals 17 residues. The CDR3 protein is CASRKGTGTANTGELFF. In DNA form, the CDR3 reads TGTGCCAGCAGGAAGGGCACCGGGACAGCGAACACCGGGGAGCTGTTTTTT.

On this clonotype itself: A much larger clonotype is one base distant, so this may be a read error. V usage is TRBV28 and J usage is TRBJ2-1; D perhaps matches TRBD2 (6 bases). Germline CDR1 is MDHEN and CDR2 is SYDVKM. This CDR3 is built from 15 residues. The CDR3 protein is CASRLWGVGYNEQFF. The CDR3 DNA reads as TGTGCCAGCAGGTTATGGGGGGTGGGCTACAATGAGCAGTTCTTC. The entire variable domain, with the rest obtained from reference TRBV28 and TRBJ2-1, is as follows: DVKVTQSSRYLVKRTGEKVFLECVQDMDHENMFWYRQDPGLGLRLIYFSYDVKMKEKGDIPEGYSVSREKKERFSLILESASTNQTSMYLCASRLWGVGYNEQFFGPGTRLTVL.

CDR3 residues: CASSLGMGHRHNEQFF. The CDR3 DNA follows: TGTGCCAGCAGCTTAGGAATGGGACACCGTCACAATGAGCAGTTCTTC. J is TRBJ2-1 and V is TRBV7-9; D is perhaps TRBD1 (6 bases). Trimming took 1 base from V and 5 from J, leaving 15 bases between them. The CDR3 runs 16 residues. Looked up from germline, CDR1 is SEHNR and CDR2 is FQNEAQ (reference sequence). The full variable domain, its missing parts supplied by reference TRBV7-9 and TRBJ2-1, is DTGVSQNPRHKITKRGQNVTFRCDPISEHNRLYWYRQTLGQGPEFLTYFQNEAQLEKSRLLSDRFSAERPKGSFSTLEIQRTEQGDSAMYLCASSLGMGHRHNEQFFGPGTRLTVL.